These T cell receptor beta chains were read from a single sample in a study of T-cell memory formation after mild COVID-19. One entry per CDR3 protein results from TCRdb running MiXCR on the 5' RACE reads. The data contain around 420,000 distinct CDR3 sequences, approximately 24% of them singletons. Sequences were obtained from PBMCs or a T cell subset sorted from them (not recorded which). The receptors derive from an adult woman who had mild COVID-19 (a few samples of this study predate the infection). Cell type and time point are not known. Each CDR3 is given with its conserved first and last residue. Each record gives: V gene, J gene, CDR3 protein.

>TRBV6-2/TRBV6-3|TRBJ2-1
CASSYGTSGLYNEQFF
>TRBV5-6|TRBJ2-5
CASSLVAGGRETQYF
>TRBV25-1|TRBJ1-5
CASSAGQGVGSNQPQHF
>TRBV12-3/TRBV12-4|TRBJ2-2
CASTLPGLNTGELFF
>TRBV20-1|TRBJ2-2
CSARSPNTGELFF
>TRBV9|TRBJ2-2
CASSKGLAGSPGELFF
>TRBV28|TRBJ1-5
CASSLYQGGSNQPQHF
>TRBV20-1|TRBJ2-3
CSVTGRDRVTIRTDTQYF
>TRBV7-9|TRBJ2-7
CASSLVSVTGNEQYF
>TRBV11-3|TRBJ2-5
CASSPGTAARSGETQYF
>TRBV27|TRBJ1-2
CASRSGEGAYGYTF
>TRBV27|TRBJ2-7
CASSLSRSYEQYF
>TRBV20-1|TRBJ2-5
CSARDRKAAGETQYF
>TRBV12-3/TRBV12-4|TRBJ2-5
CASTLGGTSGRRGETQYF
>TRBV11-2|TRBJ2-5
CASSWELAQETQYF
>TRBV20-1|TRBJ1-1
CSARDPRTGRGNTEAFF
>TRBV3-1|TRBJ1-6
CASSLNRDPLHF
>TRBV12-3/TRBV12-4|TRBJ2-3
CASSFSSESTDTQYF
>TRBV27|TRBJ1-2
CASSPGVYYGYTF
>TRBV11-2|TRBJ2-2
CASSALVPGELFF
>TRBV5-1|TRBJ2-1
CASSLGGGSSYNEQFF
>TRBV15|TRBJ1-5
CATSRDQGQVDQPQHF
>TRBV3-1|TRBJ2-7
CASSQDGGRAGKQQYF
>TRBV12-3/TRBV12-4|TRBJ1-2
CASSFGESVYGYTF
>TRBV15|TRBJ2-5
CATSRGAGGRQETQYF
>TRBV20-1|TRBJ2-6
CSATSGQANVLTF
>TRBV5-1|TRBJ2-1
CASSLTSGMNEQFF
>TRBV7-9|TRBJ2-3
CASSLNQGAMTDTQYF
>TRBV29-1|TRBJ2-2
CSVVVVALSNTGELFF
>TRBV5-1|TRBJ2-7
CASSLRDRGTYEQYF
>TRBV29-1|TRBJ1-3
CSVEGVSGNTIYF
>TRBV30|TRBJ2-7
CAWSKGGLSGDGYEQYF
>TRBV4-2|TRBJ2-7
CASSQTGGSSYEQYF
>TRBV5-6|TRBJ1-5
CASSLGGGYSNQPQHF
>TRBV5-6|TRBJ2-1
CASSLSASGIDEQFF
>TRBV5-6|TRBJ1-5
CASSWGQGSNQPQHF
>TRBV5-1|TRBJ2-7
CASSLRTGTDEQYF
>TRBV25-1|TRBJ2-7
CASSEGVEQYF
>TRBV2|TRBJ1-1
CASIEGWEAFF
>TRBV7-2|TRBJ2-1
CASSLAANYNEQFF
>TRBV7-9|TRBJ2-2
CASSLTPRGQGANTGELFF
>TRBV12-3/TRBV12-4|TRBJ2-7
CASSKQGALSYEQYF
>TRBV12-3/TRBV12-4|TRBJ1-2
CASSFGPQGGYTF
>TRBV10-3|TRBJ2-5
CAISSTYQETQYF
>TRBV27|TRBJ2-2
CASSLLSRGRPTGELFF
>TRBV18|TRBJ2-4
CASSPRTSGGVLAKNIQYF
>TRBV29-1|TRBJ2-1
CSVKGRATYNEQFF
>TRBV5-1|TRBJ1-1
CASSLHGTANTEAFF
>TRBV29-1|TRBJ1-5
CSVGEANQPQHF
>TRBV12-3/TRBV12-4|TRBJ2-7
CASSPPAGLAGQPRPGWQYF
>TRBV6-5|TRBJ1-1
CASSWAEEQHKAFF
>TRBV12-3/TRBV12-4|TRBJ2-1
CASSLGGVGEQFF
>TRBV12-3/TRBV12-4|TRBJ2-2
CASSSGQGVGTGELFF
>TRBV5-6|TRBJ2-1
CASSHERGGYNEQFF
>TRBV27|TRBJ2-1
CASFSGERNNEQFF
>TRBV4-2|TRBJ2-5
CASSHPIGGGQETQYF